Shown below are 13 T cell receptor beta chains from a single sample sequenced in a study of T cells in Graves' hyperthyroidism and ophthalmopathy. Researchers amplified the TCR beta CDR3 regions from RNA transcripts. The HTBI primer set was used in a first-round RT-PCR of the TCR CDR3. TCRdb re-called the multiplex PCR reads through MiXCR, storing one row per CDR3 protein. Among 490,000 or so distinct CDR3 sequences listed, about 16% were seen once. Sample: blood. The receptor set was obtained from a woman aged 25 to 39 with Graves' ophthalmopathy.

This clonotype was seen ten or more times. The rearrangement joins TRBV12-3 or TRBV12-4 to TRBJ2-7; TRBD2 matches 7 bases. J was trimmed by 5 bases and V by 0 bases; bases with no gene match: 7. The CDR3 is made up of 15 amino acids. As DNA, the CDR3 is TGTGCCAGCAGTTTAGCGACGCGGGGGAGCAACGAGCAGTACTTC. Protein sequence: CASSLATRGSNEQYF.

This clonotype was observed at least ten times. The CDR3 coding sequence is TGTGCCAGCAGTTTGCGTGGGGGATGGAGTCAGCCCCAGCATTTT. It encodes CASSLRGGWSQPQHF. The chain has TRBV28 and TRBJ1-5, with TRBD1 as a possible D gene (5 bases). The germline gives CDR1 MDHEN, CDR2 SYDVKM. Trimming took off 3 bases at V and 6 bases at J, with 15 bases between the two ends. The CDR3 has 15 amino acids. Together with reference TRBV28 and TRBJ1-5, the CDR3 gives the full variable domain: DVKVTQSSRYLVKRTGEKVFLECVQDMDHENMFWYRQDPGLGLRLIYFSYDVKMKEKGDIPEGYSVSREKKERFSLILESASTNQTSMYLCASSLRGGWSQPQHFGDGTRLSIL.

As for this clonotype: Being one base from a much bigger clone, this may be a read error. The rearrangement links TRBV6-1 to TRBJ2-7; no firm D call. V shed 6 bases and J shed 5 bases, with 8 bases lying between them. CDR1 and CDR2 from the germline V gene are MNHNS and SASEGT. The CDR3 has 11 residues. CDR3 residues: CASSDTDEQYF. The CDR3 region has the DNA TGTGCCAGCAGCGACACAGACGAGCAGTACTTC.

This clonotype was counted ten times or more. The chain has TRBV20-1 and TRBJ1-2; 8 bases fit TRBD1. V lost 5 bases, J lost 5 bases, and 7 bases stayed unmatched. There are 13 residues in the CDR3. Germline V gene sequence: CDR1 DFQATT, CDR2 SNEGSKA (reference sequence). The CDR3 region has the DNA TGCAGTGCTCAGGGGGCCGGGACGTATGGCTACACCTTC. It specifies CSAQGAGTYGYTF.

CDR3 in DNA: TGTGCCAGCAGTCCGGCACCGGGACGGAAGAACACCGGGGAGCTGTTTTTT. This gives the protein CASSPAPGRKNTGELFF. The chain uses TRBV27 and TRBJ2-2, with D possibly being TRBD1 or TRBD2 (5 bases each). Trimming stripped 5 bases from V and 1 base from J, with 17 bases between. Per the germline V gene, CDR1 is MNHEY and CDR2 is SMNVEV (reference sequence). There are 17 residues in the CDR3.

The chain combines TRBV20-1 with TRBJ1-5, with D possibly TRBD1 on 6 matching bases. CDR3 length: 15 residues. Germline V gene lookup returns CDR1 DFQATT and CDR2 SNEGSKA (reference sequence). Trimming took off 7 bases at V and 7 bases at J, with 23 bases between the two ends. DNA of the CDR3: TGCAGTGTTCTAACGGGATGGCAGGGGACACAGCCCCAGCATTTT. The encoded protein is CSVLTGWQGTQPQHF.

With regard to this clonotype: An end of the junction differs from the germline gene, which may be a read error. This rearrangement joins TRBV6-9 to TRBJ1-2; 10 bases line up with TRBD1. This CDR3 has 16 residues. The germline V gene has CDR1 MNHGY and CDR2 SVAAGI. The chain's CDR3 is CAISSPTGGADYGYTF. The CDR3 DNA follows: TGTGCCATCAGTTCCCCGACAGGGGGCGCCGACTATGGCTACACCTTC.

This chain uses TRBV27 with TRBJ2-2; D uncertain. This CDR3 has 16 amino acids. CDR1 is MNHEY, CDR2 SMNVEV, per germline (reference sequence). Deletions cut 5 bases from V and 2 bases from J, with 15 bases between. CDR3 in DNA: TGTGCCAGCAGTCTCACCGGGCTCCTTAACACCGGGGAGCTGTTTTTT. Translating gives CASSLTGLLNTGELFF.

In this sample, this clonotype turned up a few times. This rearrangement joins TRBV6-2 or TRBV6-3 to TRBJ2-3; TRBD2 aligns across 11 bases. Germline V lookup: CDR1 MNHEY, CDR2 SVGEGT. V shed 2 bases, J shed 0 bases, and the junction held 7 bases outside the gene matches. The CDR3 runs to 18 residues. The CDR3 loop reads CASSYVIGLAGSTDTQYF. In DNA, the CDR3 is TGTGCCAGCAGTTACGTGATAGGACTAGCGGGTAGCACAGATACGCAGTATTTT.

This clonotype has only a few counts. This may be a read error: a much more frequent sequence differs by one nucleotide. The gene calls are TRBV7-2 and TRBJ2-1, with 7 bases aligning to TRBD2. The CDR3 is 13 amino acids. Germline V gene sequence: CDR1 SGHTA, CDR2 FQGNSA. CDR3 protein: CASSFGRTNGQFF. The CDR3 coding sequence is TGTGCCAGCAGCTTCGGGAGGACCAATGGGCAGTTCTTC.

This clonotype was detected a few times. The V call is TRBV2, the J call TRBJ2-7; 7 bases line up with TRBD1. J gave up 3 bases and V 8 bases, and 7 bases lay outside the gene matches. The CDR3 consists of 13 residues. CDR1 is SNHLY, CDR2 FYNNEI, per germline. The CDR3 nucleotides are TGTGCCAGCGTTAGGGACAGCATCTACGAGCAGTACTTC. This gives the protein CASVRDSIYEQYF.

Here the CDR3 DNA reads TGCGCCAGCAGCTCGGGGGGCAGGGAGTCCGCTGAAGCTTTCTTT. Its translation: CASSSGGRESAEAFF. J is TRBJ1-1 and V is TRBV5-1; possibly TRBD1 for D (6 bases). V was cut by 3 bases and J by 6 bases, with 18 bases left in between. The germline V gene has CDR1 SGHRS and CDR2 YFSETQ. The CDR3 loop spans 15 amino acids. The full variable domain, rest sourced from reference TRBV5-1 and TRBJ1-1, is KAGVTQTPRYLIKTRGQQVTLSCSPISGHRSVSWYQQTPGQGLQFLFEYFSETQRNKGNFPGRFSGRQFSNSRSEMNVSTLELGDSALYLCASSSGGRESAEAFFGQGTRLTVV.

This clonotype was seen at least ten times. The J gene is TRBJ2-1, the V gene TRBV5-1, with D possibly being TRBD1 (5 bases). This CDR3 is built from 17 residues. The V gene lost 0 bases and the J gene lost 1 base, with 14 bases spanning the gap. Looked up from germline, CDR1 is SGHRS and CDR2 is YFSETQ. The CDR3: CASSLAMGRASYNEQFF. The CDR3 DNA sequence: TGCGCCAGCAGCTTGGCGATGGGCAGGGCTTCCTACAATGAGCAGTTCTTC.